One and the same sample provided the 31 T cell receptor beta chains below, sequenced in a study of blood T cell repertoires in COVID-19. Here immunoSEQ multiplex PCR was the method, and the copy in TCRdb shows in-frame clones only, minus some. The data contain some 120,000 clones, approximately 80% of them singletons. The sequenced material came from peripheral blood. The source is a man aged 65 to 79 with acute or convalescent COVID-19.

The chain employs TRBV11-2 and TRBJ1-4; TRBD1 matches at 10 bases. The J segment lost 3 bases and the V segment lost 0 bases, leaving 1 base of the junction unmatched. The CDR3 contains 16 residues. From germline, CDR1 is SGHAT and CDR2 FQNNGV. This chain's CDR3 is CASSLEGTGANEKLFF. The CDR3 bases are TGTGCCAGCAGCTTAGAAGGGACAGGGGCTAATGAAAAACTGTTTTTT.

The chain employs TRBV11-3 and TRBJ1-1; possibly TRBD1 for D (5 bases). The V gene lost 11 bases and the J gene lost 8 bases, with 12 bases spanning the gap. Per the germline V gene, CDR1 is SGHNT and CDR2 is YENEEA. The CDR3 runs 10 residues. The CDR3 region is CAPGRGEAFF. As DNA, the CDR3 is TGTGCCCCGGGGAGGGGAGAAGCTTTCTTT.

This chain links TRBV6-5 with TRBJ2-7; TRBD1 aligns across 7 bases. From germline, CDR1 is MNHEY and CDR2 SVGAGI. With V trimmed by 7 bases and J by 3 bases, 12 bases remained unmatched. The CDR3 extends over 15 amino acids. The CDR3 is CASTRPRGYRYEQYF. In nucleotides, the CDR3 is TGTGCCAGCACAAGACCCAGGGGGTATCGCTACGAGCAGTACTTC.

V and J are TRBV7-8 and TRBJ1-5; no clear D gene. The germline V gene encodes CDR1 SGHVS and CDR2 FQNEAQ. V dropped 3 bases and J dropped 0 bases, with 9 bases sitting between them. The CDR3 loop spans 15 amino acids. The CDR3 DNA reads as TGTGCCAGCAGCTTTTATAAAAATAGCAATCAGCCCCAGCATTTT. This encodes CASSFYKNSNQPQHF.

The chain has TRBV11-2 and TRBJ2-7; D gene uncertain. Trimming left V 0 bases short and J 4 bases short, with 7 bases between. This CDR3 contains 13 residues. Germline CDR1 SGHAT, CDR2 FQNNGV. The CDR3: CASSLESGYEQYF. The CDR3 DNA reads TGTGCCAGCAGCTTAGAATCAGGATACGAGCAGTACTTC.

The J gene is TRBJ1-1, the V gene TRBV5-1; D ambiguous. The CDR3 length is 14 residues. CDR1 is SGHRS, CDR2 YFSETQ, per germline. The ends were cut back, 3 bases at V and 4 bases at J, with 13 bases in the middle. DNA for the CDR3: TGCGCCAGCAGCTCGGACCTGCGGGCCACTGAAGCTTTCTTT. It translates to CASSSDLRATEAFF.

The chain uses TRBV19 and TRBJ1-5, with 8 positions matching TRBD1. CDR1 and CDR2 from the germline V gene are LNHDA and SQIVND (reference sequence). The CDR3 runs to 17 residues. V lost 8 bases and J lost 0; bases outside the gene matches: 12. The CDR3 DNA is TGTGCCAGTGCGGACAGGGAGGGATTTTATAGCAATCAGCCCCAGCATTTT. This sequence encodes CASADREGFYSNQPQHF.

This clone was observed a few times. The J gene is TRBJ1-4, the V gene TRBV4-1; possibly TRBD1 for D (5 bases). The CDR3 spans 14 residues. The germline V and J ends were trimmed by 7 bases and 2 bases, with 11 bases remaining between them. The V gene's germline CDR1 is MGHRA and CDR2 YSYEKL. CDR3 nucleotide sequence: TGCGCCAGCAAGCCGACAGATACTAATGAAAAACTGTTTTTT. It yields the protein CASKPTDTNEKLFF.

V is TRBV27 and J is TRBJ1-6; no firm D call. This CDR3 contains 14 residues. Trimming stripped 6 bases from V and 5 bases from J, with 11 bases between. Germline CDR1 reads MNHEY; CDR2 reads SMNVEV (reference sequence). CDR3 sequence reads: CASRPWGDNSPLHF. Written as DNA, the CDR3 is TGTGCCAGCAGACCGTGGGGAGATAATTCACCCCTCCACTTT.

The chain joins TRBV5-1 to TRBJ2-1; 7 bases are shared with TRBD1. The length of the CDR3 is 15 residues. Germline V gene sequence: CDR1 SGHRS, CDR2 YFSETQ. With V trimmed by 0 bases and J by 2 bases, 2 bases remained unmatched. The CDR3 DNA reads TGCGCCAGCAGCTTGGAGGGGGCGGCCTACAATGAGCAGTTCTTC. It translates to CASSLEGAAYNEQFF.

The V and J genes are TRBV19 and TRBJ1-2; D possibly corresponds to TRBD1 (5 bases). Per germline, CDR1 LNHDA and CDR2 SQIVND (reference sequence). Trimming removed 4 bases at V and 3 bases at J, with 9 bases between. The CDR3 is made up of 13 amino acids. This chain's CDR3 is CASSKGLDYGYTF. The CDR3 coding sequence is TGTGCCAGTAGTAAGGGACTTGACTATGGCTACACCTTC.

The chain carries TRBV7-6 and TRBJ2-7; tentatively, D is TRBD2 (6 bases). Germline loops: CDR1 SGHVS, CDR2 FNYEAQ. Trimming removed 5 bases from V and 2 bases from J, with 10 bases in between. The CDR3 covers 13 residues. The CDR3 loop reads CASSLWTTYEQYF. The CDR3 DNA reads as TGTGCCAGCAGCCTATGGACTACCTACGAGCAGTACTTC.

The sample holds one count of this clone. This sequence joins TRBV6-2 or TRBV6-3 and TRBJ2-7; D possibly corresponds to TRBD1 (5 bases). The CDR3 consists of 15 residues. V gave up 1 base and J gave up 5 bases, with 15 bases separating them. Germline V lookup: CDR1 MNHEY, CDR2 SVGEGT. The CDR3 nucleotides read TGTGCCAGCAGTTACTTGACAGAGAGTCTCGACGAGCAGTACTTC. Its translation: CASSYLTESLDEQYF.

The chain recombines TRBV2 with TRBJ1-1; 8 bases fit TRBD1. This CDR3 region has 15 residues. The V and J ends lost 4 bases and 5 bases, in that order; junction bases with no gene match: 9. Germline CDR1 and CDR2: SNHLY and FYNNEI. The CDR3 loop reads CASSAAGGGRTEAFF. The CDR3 DNA follows: TGTGCCAGCAGTGCGGCAGGGGGCGGACGGACTGAAGCTTTCTTT.

This clone showed up just a few times. This chain joins TRBV15 and TRBJ1-1; no clear D. Germline CDR1 is LNHNV and CDR2 is YYDKDF (reference sequence). The CDR3 has 13 residues. Trimming took off 9 bases at V and 4 bases at J, with 15 bases between the two ends. The CDR3 DNA reads TGTGCCACTTCGAATGGTAAGAGCACTGAAGCTTTCTTT. It yields the protein CATSNGKSTEAFF.

The V and J genes are TRBV20-1 and TRBJ1-1, with D hard to call. CDR3 size: 11 residues. Germline lookup yields CDR1 DFQATT and CDR2 SNEGSKA (reference sequence). V was trimmed by 5 bases and J by 8 bases, leaving 12 bases between them. The CDR3 bases are TGCAGTGCTGGACCCGGGAGGGAAGCTTTCTTT. Encoded protein: CSAGPGREAFF.

Only one count was recorded for this clone. The chain has TRBV11-2 and TRBJ2-1; perhaps TRBD1 as D (6 bases). The V end lost 4 bases, the J end lost 7 bases, and 20 bases lay between the germline ends. This CDR3 contains 16 residues. In germline, CDR1 is SGHAT, CDR2 FQNNGV. As DNA, the CDR3 is TGTGCCAGCAGCTCCTCAGGGGTCGGATACAAGAATGAGCAGTTCTTC. Amino acid sequence: CASSSSGVGYKNEQFF.

Only one count was recorded for this clone. The rearrangement links TRBV5-1 to TRBJ1-4; a weak D match, TRBD1 (5 bases). CDR1 and CDR2 (germline): SGHRS, YFSETQ. Trimming removed 0 bases at V and 7 bases at J, with 16 bases between. This CDR3 is built from 16 residues. CDR3 region: CASSLAAGLGGEKLFF. The CDR3 nucleotides read TGCGCCAGCAGCTTGGCCGCCGGACTGGGGGGTGAAAAACTGTTTTTT. Based on the CDR3 plus reference TRBV5-1 and TRBJ1-4, the full variable domain is KAGVTQTPRYLIKTRGQQVTLSCSPISGHRSVSWYQQTPGQGLQFLFEYFSETQRNKGNFPGRFSGRQFSNSRSEMNVSTLELGDSALYLCASSLAAGLGGEKLFFGSGTQLSVL.

V and J are TRBV5-5 and TRBJ1-2; D not resolved. Between the trimmed V and J ends, which lost 4 bases and 0 bases, there was a span of 7 bases. The CDR3 is 13 residues long. CDR1 SGHKS and CDR2 YYEKEE come from the germline V gene (reference sequence). The CDR3 coding sequence is TGTGCCAGCAGCAACACGTCTAACTATGGCTACACCTTC. Amino acids: CASSNTSNYGYTF.

This chain joins TRBV2 and TRBJ1-2; 7 nucleotides match TRBD1. Germline-derived CDR1 and CDR2 are SNHLY and FYNNEI. The CDR3 spans 13 residues. With V trimmed by 4 bases and J by 6 bases, 5 bases remained unmatched. The CDR3 is CASSVSRGNGYTF. DNA of the CDR3: TGTGCCAGCAGTGTCAGCAGGGGGAATGGCTACACCTTC.

The chain employs TRBV2 and TRBJ1-2; 8 bases align to TRBD1. CDR1 SNHLY and CDR2 FYNNEI come from the germline V gene. CDR3 size: 14 residues. The trim removed 2 bases at V and 5 bases at J, leaving 4 bases unmatched. CDR3 sequence (DNA): TGTGCCAGCAGTGAAACAGGGGGTCGTTATGGCTACACCTTC. Amino acids: CASSETGGRYGYTF.

V usage is TRBV28 and J usage is TRBJ1-5; TRBD1 aligns across 7 bases. The length of the CDR3 is 12 residues. With 8 bases clipped from V and 9 bases from J, the junction kept 7 bases outside the gene matches. Germline assignment: CDR1 MDHEN and CDR2 SYDVKM. The CDR3 DNA reads as TGTGCCAGCGGACAGGAGCGTGGGCCCCAGCATTTT. Encoded protein: CASGQERGPQHF.

This sequence joins TRBV12-5 and TRBJ2-7, with TRBD2 matching over 11 bases. The germline CDR1 and CDR2 sequences are LGHNT and FRNRAP. The V and J ends lost 6 bases and 6 bases, in that order; junction bases with no gene match: 7. This CDR3 region has 14 residues. The CDR3 reads CASGALGTSGEQYF. In nucleotides, the CDR3 is TGTGCTAGTGGCGCCCTCGGGACTAGCGGCGAGCAGTACTTC.

This clone was picked up a small number of times. The chain employs TRBV21-1 and TRBJ1-1; TRBD1, the table's D call, lacks a check against the DNA. TRBV21-1 is noted as a pseudogene. The CDR3 spans 16 residues. For the CDR3, the DNA is TGTGCCAGCAGCAAAGGGGCCAGGGGGCGTTTCACTGAAGCTTTCTTT. This gives the protein CASSKGARGRFTEAFF.

This chain uses TRBV2 with TRBJ1-1; 7 nucleotides align to TRBD1. V lost 8 bases and J lost 3; bases outside the gene matches: 12. The CDR3 is 15 residues long. Per germline, CDR1 SNHLY and CDR2 FYNNEI. The CDR3 reads CASCHDLGTDTEAFF. CDR3 bases: TGTGCCAGCTGCCACGATCTGGGGACAGACACTGAAGCTTTCTTT. Looking up the rest from reference TRBV2 and TRBJ1-1 gives the full variable domain: EPEVTQTPSHQVTQMGQEVILRCVPISNHLYFYWYRQILGQKVEFLVSFYNNEISEKSEIFDDQFSVERPDGSNFTLKIRSTKLEDSAMYFCASCHDLGTDTEAFFGQGTRLTVV.

The chain's CDR3 is CASLPYGRGDEQFF. DNA for the CDR3: TGTGCCAGCTTACCGTACGGTCGGGGGGATGAGCAGTTCTTC. This chain uses TRBV6-5 with TRBJ2-1; 7 positions agree with TRBD2. V shed 8 bases and J 8 bases; nucleotides not matched to a gene: 12. The CDR3 has 14 residues. Germline CDR1 reads MNHEY; CDR2 reads SVGAGI.

In nucleotides, the CDR3 is TGCGCCAGCAGCTCAGGACAGACCAATTCACCCCTCCACTTT. Translated, it gives CASSSGQTNSPLHF. The rearrangement joins TRBV5-1 to TRBJ1-6; D perhaps matches TRBD1 (6 bases). This CDR3 has 14 amino acids. The ends were cut back, 3 bases at V and 7 bases at J, with 11 bases in the middle. Germline loops: CDR1 SGHRS, CDR2 YFSETQ. Variable domain in full (rest from reference TRBV5-1 and TRBJ1-6): KAGVTQTPRYLIKTRGQQVTLSCSPISGHRSVSWYQQTPGQGLQFLFEYFSETQRNKGNFPGRFSGRQFSNSRSEMNVSTLELGDSALYLCASSSGQTNSPLHFGNGTRLTVT.

V is TRBV4-2 and J is TRBJ1-2; TRBD1 is a possible D gene (5 bases). Germline loops: CDR1 LGHNA, CDR2 YNFKEQ. Trimming took off 0 bases at V and 4 bases at J, with 6 bases between the two ends. This CDR3 comprises 13 residues. The CDR3 DNA follows: TGTGCCAGCAGCCAAGACGACAGCTATGGCTACACCTTC. This sequence encodes CASSQDDSYGYTF.

V usage is TRBV3-1 (or the pseudogene TRBV3-2) and J usage is TRBJ1-6, with 11 bases aligning to TRBD1. J lost 4 bases, V lost 1 base, and 6 bases had no gene match. This CDR3 is 18 amino acids long. The germline V gene encodes CDR1 LGHDT and CDR2 YNNKEL (reference sequence). DNA for the CDR3: TGTGCCAGCAGCCAAGGGTGGGACAGGGGGGATTATAATTCACCCCTCCACTTT. The encoded protein is CASSQGWDRGDYNSPLHF.

This chain links TRBV3-1 (or the pseudogene TRBV3-2) with TRBJ2-5, with D perhaps TRBD2 (5 bases). Trimming cost V 10 bases and J 1 base, with 10 bases left between them. Germline CDR1 reads LGHDT; CDR2 reads YNNKEL (reference sequence). The CDR3 is 12 amino acids. CDR3 protein: CATRLAQETQYF. The CDR3 DNA follows: TGTGCCACTCGCCTAGCCCAAGAGACCCAGTACTTC.

The genes are TRBV4-2 and TRBJ1-6; tentative D call: TRBD1 (5 bases). CDR3 length: 15 amino acids. V was clipped by 0 bases and J by 10 bases, with 13 bases between them. The germline V gene encodes CDR1 LGHNA and CDR2 YNFKEQ. CDR3 nucleotide sequence: TGTGCCAGCAGCCAAGAGGTGGAGGGGCGGTCACCCCTCCACTTT. Translating gives CASSQEVEGRSPLHF.